Below, one T cell receptor beta chain is given with its context. Trimming shortened V by 5 bases and J by 0 bases, and 7 bases separated the two germline ends. CDR1 and CDR2 from the germline V gene are MDHEN and SYDVKM. This CDR3 comprises 14 residues. Repertoires were generated with immunoSEQ multiplex PCR, while TCRdb's copy carries only in-frame clones and drops some. The sample lists 25,000 to 30,000 clones, around 90% seen once, with around a tenth in the top ten. Treatment described: preoperative locoregional IRX-2 cytokine immunotherapy. This phase Ib study tested locoregional IRX-2 cytokine immunotherapy given before surgery. This record comes from a study of preoperative IRX-2 immunotherapy in early breast cancer.

The chain carries TRBV28 and TRBJ1-4; the D is unclear. This sequence originates from a human donor with breast cancer. This material was acquired from a patient treated with IRX-2 immunotherapy. CDR3 in amino acids: CASSDAATNEKLFF. CDR3 DNA: TGTGCCAGCAGTGACGCTGCAACTAATGAAAAACTGTTTTTT.